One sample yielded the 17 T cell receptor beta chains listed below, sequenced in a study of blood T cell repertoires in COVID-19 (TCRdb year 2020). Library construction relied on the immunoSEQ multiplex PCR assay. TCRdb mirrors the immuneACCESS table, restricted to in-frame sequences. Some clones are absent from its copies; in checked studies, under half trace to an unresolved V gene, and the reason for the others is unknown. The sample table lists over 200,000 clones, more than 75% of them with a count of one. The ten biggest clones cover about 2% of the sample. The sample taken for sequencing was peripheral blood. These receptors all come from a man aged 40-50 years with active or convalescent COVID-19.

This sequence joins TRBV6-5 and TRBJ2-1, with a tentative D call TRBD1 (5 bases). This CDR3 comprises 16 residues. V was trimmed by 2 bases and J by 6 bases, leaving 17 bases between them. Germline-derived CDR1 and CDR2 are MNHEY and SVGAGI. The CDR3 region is CASSYTPAAGINEQFF. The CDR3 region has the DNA TGTGCCAGCAGTTACACTCCGGCTGCAGGGATCAATGAGCAGTTCTTC.

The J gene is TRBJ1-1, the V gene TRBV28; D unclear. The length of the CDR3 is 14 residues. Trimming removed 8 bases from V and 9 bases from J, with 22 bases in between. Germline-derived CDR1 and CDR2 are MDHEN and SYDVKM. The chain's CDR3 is CASGRGGEARKAFF. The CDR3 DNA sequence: TGTGCCAGCGGCCGTGGTGGGGAGGCGCGCAAAGCTTTCTTT.

The CDR3 nucleotides are TGTGCCAGCAGTGTACTAGCGGGAGGGGGCAAAAACATTCAGTACTTC. Protein sequence: CASSVLAGGGKNIQYF. The J gene is TRBJ2-4, the V gene TRBV28; TRBD2 matches 13 bases. Germline assignment: CDR1 MDHEN and CDR2 SYDVKM. The CDR3 is made up of 16 amino acids. The J segment lost 3 bases and the V segment lost 5 bases, leaving 4 bases of the junction unmatched.

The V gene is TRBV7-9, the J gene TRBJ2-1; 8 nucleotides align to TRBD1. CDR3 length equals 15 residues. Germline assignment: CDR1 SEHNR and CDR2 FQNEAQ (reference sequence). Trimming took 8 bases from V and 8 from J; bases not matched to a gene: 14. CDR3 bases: TGTGCCAGCCTGACCCAGGGGGCGATTAGCGATGAGCAGTTCTTC. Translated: CASLTQGAISDEQFF.

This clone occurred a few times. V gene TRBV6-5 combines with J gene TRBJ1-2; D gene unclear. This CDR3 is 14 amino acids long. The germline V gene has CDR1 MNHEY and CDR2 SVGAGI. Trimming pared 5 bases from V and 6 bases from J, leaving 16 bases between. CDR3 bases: TGTGCCAGCAGTACGGACGGAGGGATTCATGGCTACACCTTC. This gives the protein CASSTDGGIHGYTF.

The CDR3 is CASRAQGNEQYF. DNA for the CDR3: TGTGCCAGCAGAGCACAGGGCAACGAGCAGTACTTC. This rearrangement joins TRBV2 to TRBJ2-7; D possibly corresponds to TRBD1 (6 bases). Germline V gene sequence: CDR1 SNHLY, CDR2 FYNNEI. This CDR3 is 12 amino acids long. Trimming shortened V by 6 bases and J by 5 bases, and 11 bases separated the two germline ends. The whole variable domain, filled in from reference TRBV2 and TRBJ2-7, reads EPEVTQTPSHQVTQMGQEVILRCVPISNHLYFYWYRQILGQKVEFLVSFYNNEISEKSEIFDDQFSVERPDGSNFTLKIRSTKLEDSAMYFCASRAQGNEQYFGPGTRLTVT.

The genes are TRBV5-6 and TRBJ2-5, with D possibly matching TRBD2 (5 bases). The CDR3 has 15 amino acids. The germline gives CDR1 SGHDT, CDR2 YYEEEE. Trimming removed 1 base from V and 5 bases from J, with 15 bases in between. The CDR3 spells CASSLMNLRGETQYF. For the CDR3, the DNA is TGTGCCAGCAGCTTGATGAACCTTAGAGGGGAGACCCAGTACTTC. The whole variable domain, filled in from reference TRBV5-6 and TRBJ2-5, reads DAGVTQSPTHLIKTRGQQVTLRCSPKSGHDTVSWYQQALGQGPQFIFQYYEEEERQRGNFPDRFSGHQFPNYSSELNVNALLLGDSALYLCASSLMNLRGETQYFGPGTRLLVL.

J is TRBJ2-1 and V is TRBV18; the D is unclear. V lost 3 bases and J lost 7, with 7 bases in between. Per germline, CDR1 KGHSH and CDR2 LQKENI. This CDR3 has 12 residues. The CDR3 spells CASSPDTNEQFF. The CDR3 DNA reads TGTGCCAGCTCACCTGACACTAATGAGCAGTTCTTC.

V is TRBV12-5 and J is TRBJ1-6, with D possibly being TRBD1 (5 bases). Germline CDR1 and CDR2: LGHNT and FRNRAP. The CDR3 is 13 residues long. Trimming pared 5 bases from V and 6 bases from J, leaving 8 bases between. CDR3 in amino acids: CASGGDSNSPLHF. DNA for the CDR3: TGTGCTAGTGGTGGTGACAGTAATTCACCCCTCCACTTT.

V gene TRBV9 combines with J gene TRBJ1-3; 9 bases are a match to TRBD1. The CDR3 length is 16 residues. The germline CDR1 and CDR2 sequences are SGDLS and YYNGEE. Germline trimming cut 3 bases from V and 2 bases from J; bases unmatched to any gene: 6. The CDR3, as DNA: TGTGCCAGCAGCGCCCTTACAGGGGGCACTGGAAACACCATATATTTT. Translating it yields CASSALTGGTGNTIYF.

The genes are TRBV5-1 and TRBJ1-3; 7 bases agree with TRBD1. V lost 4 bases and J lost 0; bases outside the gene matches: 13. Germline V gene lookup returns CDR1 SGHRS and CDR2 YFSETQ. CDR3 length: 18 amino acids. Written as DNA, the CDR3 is TGCGCCAGCAGCCCTTGGACAGGCTCGACGGACTCTGGAAACACCATATATTTT. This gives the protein CASSPWTGSTDSGNTIYF.

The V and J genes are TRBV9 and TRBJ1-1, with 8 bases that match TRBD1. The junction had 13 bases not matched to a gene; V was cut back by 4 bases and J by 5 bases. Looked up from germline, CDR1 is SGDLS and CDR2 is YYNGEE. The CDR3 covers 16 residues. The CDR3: CASSHRQGSSGTEAFF. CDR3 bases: TGTGCCAGCAGCCATCGACAGGGGAGTTCGGGGACTGAAGCTTTCTTT.

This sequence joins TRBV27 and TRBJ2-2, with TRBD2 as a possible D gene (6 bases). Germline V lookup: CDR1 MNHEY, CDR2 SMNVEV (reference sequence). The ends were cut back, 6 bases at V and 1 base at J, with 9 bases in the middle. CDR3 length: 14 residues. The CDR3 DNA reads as TGTGCCAGCAGCCGACTAGAGAACACCGGGGAGCTGTTTTTT. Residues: CASSRLENTGELFF.

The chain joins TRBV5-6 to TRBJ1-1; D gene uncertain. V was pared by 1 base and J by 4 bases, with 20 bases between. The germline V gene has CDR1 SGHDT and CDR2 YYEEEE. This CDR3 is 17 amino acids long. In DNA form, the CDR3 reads TGTGCCAGCAGCTTGATTTTCGCATCCACTAGAGGCACTGAAGCTTTCTTT. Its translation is CASSLIFASTRGTEAFF.

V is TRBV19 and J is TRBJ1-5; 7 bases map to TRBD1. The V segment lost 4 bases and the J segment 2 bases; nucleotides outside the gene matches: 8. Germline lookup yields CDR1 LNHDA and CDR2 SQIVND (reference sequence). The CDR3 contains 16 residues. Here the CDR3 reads CASSTDRAGGNQPQHF. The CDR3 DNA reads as TGTGCCAGTAGTACCGACAGGGCAGGGGGCAATCAGCCCCAGCATTTT. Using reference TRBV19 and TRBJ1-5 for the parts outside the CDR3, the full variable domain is DGGITQSPKYLFRKEGQNVTLSCEQNLNHDAMYWYRQDPGQGLRLIYYSQIVNDFQKGDIAEGYSVSREKKESFPLTVTSAQKNPTAFYLCASSTDRAGGNQPQHFGDGTRLSIL.

This CDR3 reads CASSQDLPRGNQPQHF. DNA for the CDR3: TGTGCCAGCAGCCAAGATTTACCAAGGGGTAATCAGCCCCAGCATTTT. V is TRBV3-1 (or the pseudogene TRBV3-2) and J is TRBJ1-5; possibly TRBD1 for D (5 bases). V was pared by 0 bases and J by 4 bases, with 13 bases between. The CDR3 runs to 16 residues. Germline CDR1 is LGHDT and CDR2 is YNNKEL (reference sequence).

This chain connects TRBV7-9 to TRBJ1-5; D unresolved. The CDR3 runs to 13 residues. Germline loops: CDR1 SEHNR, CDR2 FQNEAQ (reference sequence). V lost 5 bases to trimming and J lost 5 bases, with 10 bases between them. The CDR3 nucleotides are TGTGCCAGCAGCCTCCGGGAGGATCAGCCCCAGCATTTT. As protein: CASSLREDQPQHF.